Listed below are T cell receptor beta chains from one sample, sequenced in a study of blood T cells in healthy people across ages. TCRdb analysed the 5' RACE reads with MiXCR anew, one entry per CDR3 protein. Of around 1,000,000 distinct CDR3 sequences detected, approximately 26% appear once; the ten largest clones hold 0.65% to 0.95%. These data were also filed under a second study, of T cells of mothers and their children.

The sequenced material came from blood. Source of these receptors: a girl under 10 years old in good health. Both conserved end residues are part of each CDR3. D genes are given only for firm matches. Where a row states a size, it is once, few, many or the class of an expanded clone; other rows omit it.

CDR3 DNA	CDR3 protein	D gene	V gene	J gene	clone size
TGTGCCAGCAGGCCCCCAGGGGGCGAGACCCAGTACTTC	CASRPPGGETQYF	TRBD1	TRBV6-5	TRBJ2-5	many
TGTGCCAGCAGGTTCAGGGTAGGGTCCTTCCAAGAGACCCAGTACTTC	CASRFRVGSFQETQYF	.	TRBV6-6	TRBJ2-5	.
TGTGCCAGCAGCTTGTATATTGAGGATCAGCCCCAGCATTTT	CASSLYIEDQPQHF	.	TRBV5-5	TRBJ1-5	few
TGTGCCAGCAGTCCTGTAGGAGATACGCAGTATTTT	CASSPVGDTQYF	.	TRBV28	TRBJ2-3	many
TGTGCCAGCAGTTTAGGTGGGCCGCGGGGCGAGCAGTACTTC	CASSLGGPRGEQYF	.	TRBV12-3/TRBV12-4	TRBJ2-7	few
TGTGCCAGCAGTTTACTAGCGGGAGGGCCGGGGACCCAGTACTTC	CASSLLAGGPGTQYF	TRBD2	TRBV12-3/TRBV12-4	TRBJ2-5	.
TGTGCCAGCAGGCCGGACAGGGTTCAAGAGACCCAGTACTTC	CASRPDRVQETQYF	TRBD1	TRBV6-5	TRBJ2-5	.
TGCAGTGCCGAAAGGGGAGAACCAAATCAGCCCCAGCATTTT	CSAERGEPNQPQHF	.	TRBV20-1	TRBJ1-5	.
TGTGCCAGCGTCTCTATGCCCCGGGGCCACGGGGAGCTGTTTTTT	CASVSMPRGHGELFF	.	TRBV28	TRBJ2-2	.
TGTGCCAGCAAACGTTTCGACGGCGGACCCTACGAGCAGTACTTC	CASKRFDGGPYEQYF	.	TRBV6-5	TRBJ2-7	few
TGTGCCAGCAGGCTCGGGACTAGCGGCAATGAGCAGTTCTTC	CASRLGTSGNEQFF	TRBD2	TRBV14	TRBJ2-1	.
TGTGCCAGCAGCAAGGATCGCCTTAACGCGGGGACGCAGTATTTT	CASSKDRLNAGTQYF	.	TRBV21-1	TRBJ2-3	.
TGCAGCGCCCGAGGCCTTAGGACTAGCGGGATGGGAAGCTCCTACAATGAGCAGTTCTTC	CSARGLRTSGMGSSYNEQFF	TRBD2	TRBV29-1	TRBJ2-1	.
TGTGCCAGCAGTTCAGCCCACAATGAGCAGTTCTTC	CASSSAHNEQFF	.	TRBV6-5	TRBJ2-1	.
TGTGCCAGCAGCCCTTTCGCAGGGGAGAATGAAAAACTGTTTTTT	CASSPFAGENEKLFF	.	TRBV14	TRBJ1-4	few
TGTGCCAGCAGTTCCGTGGGCCGGGGGCCTACGCAGTATTTT	CASSSVGRGPTQYF	.	TRBV28	TRBJ2-3	.
TGTGCCAGCAGCTTAGCGTTCTCTGGAGAGACCCAGTACTTC	CASSLAFSGETQYF	.	TRBV7-2	TRBJ2-5	.
TGCGCCAGCAGCTTGGCCGATGCTCCTCAAGAGACCCAGTACTTC	CASSLADAPQETQYF	.	TRBV5-1	TRBJ2-5	few
TGTGCCAGTAGTATCCGGCAGCGGGGGTTCTACAATGAGCAGTTCTTC	CASSIRQRGFYNEQFF	TRBD2	TRBV19	TRBJ2-1	.
TGTGCCAGCAGTGAAGCGCGTGAGCAGTTCTTC	CASSEAREQFF	.	TRBV6-1	TRBJ2-1	few
TGTGCCAGCAGTGAATCGTGGGACAATGGAAACATTCAGTACTTC	CASSESWDNGNIQYF	.	TRBV25-1	TRBJ2-4	few
TGCAGTGCTTCGGACAGGGGAGCGAACACTGAAGCTTTCTTT	CSASDRGANTEAFF	TRBD1	TRBV20-1	TRBJ1-1	few
TGCAGCGTCTGCCGACAGTTGACCAGGGATGAGCAGTTCTTC	CSVCRQLTRDEQFF	.	TRBV29-1	TRBJ2-1	.
TGTGCCAGCAGCCTCGCCGGGGGCAGGGGTATCAACACTGAAGCTTTCTTT	CASSLAGGRGINTEAFF	.	TRBV7-9	TRBJ1-1	.
TGTGCCAGCAGCTCAAGTCTTGAAGCTTTCTTT	CASSSSLEAFF	.	TRBV14	TRBJ1-1	.
TGTGCCAGCAGTCCCAGCGGGAGTATCAACGAGCAGTACTTC	CASSPSGSINEQYF	TRBD2	TRBV28	TRBJ2-7	once
TGCGCCAGCAGCTTGGCACCGCAGGCGAACACTGAAGCTTTCTTT	CASSLAPQANTEAFF	.	TRBV5-1	TRBJ1-1	.
TGCAGTGCTAGGAGGCTAAGCGAGGTTTTGGTAGATACGCAGTATTTT	CSARRLSEVLVDTQYF	.	TRBV20-1	TRBJ2-3	.
TGTGCCAGCAGCCACAGTTCGAGTGGCTACACCTTC	CASSHSSSGYTF	.	TRBV7-9	TRBJ1-2	few
TGTGCCAGCAGTTTATTTCAGGGGGGAGGCTACGAGCAGTACTTC	CASSLFQGGGYEQYF	.	TRBV27	TRBJ2-7	few
TGTGCCATCAATGGTCTCAGGGTCAGTAATGAGCAGCTCTTC	CAINGLRVSNEQLF	.	TRBV10-3	TRBJ2-1	.
TGCAGTGCCATACATTACCCCCCAGGTGGTGGGAACAATGAGCAGTTCTTC	CSAIHYPPGGGNNEQFF	.	TRBV20-1	TRBJ2-1	many
TGTGCCAGCAGTTTACTACCCTCTTCAAGGGTTGGATTGAACACTGAAGCTTTCTTT	CASSLLPSSRVGLNTEAFF	.	TRBV27	TRBJ1-1	few
TGTGCCAGCAGTGGGCAGGGGAGCACAGATACGCAGTATTTT	CASSGQGSTDTQYF	.	TRBV9	TRBJ2-3	many
TGTGCCAGCAGTGAAGATTGGCAGACTGAAGCTTTCTTT	CASSEDWQTEAFF	.	TRBV6-1	TRBJ1-1	.
TGCAGTGCGACAGCCGTAAACTATGGCTACACCTTC	CSATAVNYGYTF	.	TRBV20-1	TRBJ1-2	few
TGCAGTGCTAGCGCAAACACAGATACGCAGTATTTT	CSASANTDTQYF	.	TRBV20-1	TRBJ2-3	.
TGTGCCAGCACCTCGGGACTGATCAATCAGCCCCAGCATTTT	CASTSGLINQPQHF	.	TRBV25-1	TRBJ1-5	.
TGCGCCAGCAGCCAAGTTGGGGCGTCAGGCACTGAAGCTTTCTTT	CASSQVGASGTEAFF	.	TRBV4-1	TRBJ1-1	.
TGTGCCAGCATGCCGGACGGTGAGGAAAAACTGTTTTTT	CASMPDGEEKLFF	.	TRBV2	TRBJ1-4	.
TGTGCCAGCAGCTTAGTATCTCACTCCACAGATACGCAGTATTTT	CASSLVSHSTDTQYF	.	TRBV7-2	TRBJ2-3	.
TGTGCCAGCAACCCGACAGGTCCACAAGAGACCCAGTACTTC	CASNPTGPQETQYF	.	TRBV28	TRBJ2-5	.
TGTGCCAGCAGCTACGGACAGGGTGATTCCCCCTACAATGAGCAGTTCTTC	CASSYGQGDSPYNEQFF	TRBD1	TRBV7-3	TRBJ2-1	once
TGTGCCTGCTGGACAGGGGCCAACTATGGCTACACCTTC	CACWTGANYGYTF	TRBD1	TRBV6-5	TRBJ1-2	.
TGTGCCAGCAGCTCGGCGGGACACCAAGAGACCCAGTACTTC	CASSSAGHQETQYF	.	TRBV7-9	TRBJ2-5	.
TGTGCCAGTAGTATAGGGGGACAGGGGATGAATCAGCCCCAGCATTTT	CASSIGGQGMNQPQHF	TRBD1	TRBV19	TRBJ1-5	.
TGTGCCAGCAGTTTTTTTGGGACCTTCGGCGAGCAGTACTTC	CASSFFGTFGEQYF	.	TRBV12-3/TRBV12-4	TRBJ2-7	.
TGTGCCAGCAGGAGTACTAGCGGGGGGAGCAATACGCAGTATTTT	CASRSTSGGSNTQYF	TRBD2	TRBV2	TRBJ2-3	.
TGTGCCAGCAGCTTTGAGATGCGTCGAGAGCAGTACTTC	CASSFEMRREQYF	.	TRBV7-2	TRBJ2-7	.
TGTGCCAGCAGCCCGGGTGTAACAACCTACGAGCAGTACTTC	CASSPGVTTYEQYF	.	TRBV12-3/TRBV12-4	TRBJ2-7	.
TGTGCCACCAGTAATGTAGGGAGGGAGACCCAGTACTTC	CATSNVGRETQYF	.	TRBV24-1	TRBJ2-5	.
TGTGCCAGCAGTTACCAGTTCGGCACTGAAGCTTTCTTT	CASSYQFGTEAFF	.	TRBV27	TRBJ1-1	.
TGTGCCAGCAGGCTGCAGGGGGCCGGCACTGAAGCTTTCTTT	CASRLQGAGTEAFF	TRBD1	TRBV5-4	TRBJ1-1	.